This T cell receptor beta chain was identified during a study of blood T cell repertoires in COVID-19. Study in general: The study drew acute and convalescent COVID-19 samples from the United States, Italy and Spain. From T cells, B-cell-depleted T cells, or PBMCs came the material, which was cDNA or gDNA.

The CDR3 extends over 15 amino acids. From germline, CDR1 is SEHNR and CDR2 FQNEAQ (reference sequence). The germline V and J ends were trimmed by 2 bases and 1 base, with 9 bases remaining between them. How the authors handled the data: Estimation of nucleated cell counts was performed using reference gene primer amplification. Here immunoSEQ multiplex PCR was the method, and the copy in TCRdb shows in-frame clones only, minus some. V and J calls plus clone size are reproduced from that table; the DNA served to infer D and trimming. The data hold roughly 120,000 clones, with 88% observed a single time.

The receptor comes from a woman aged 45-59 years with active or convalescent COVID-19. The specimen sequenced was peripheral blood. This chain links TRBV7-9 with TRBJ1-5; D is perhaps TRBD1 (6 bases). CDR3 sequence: CASSLSQGSNQPQHF. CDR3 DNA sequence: TGTGCCAGCAGCTTATCACAGGGCAGCAATCAGCCCCAGCATTTT.